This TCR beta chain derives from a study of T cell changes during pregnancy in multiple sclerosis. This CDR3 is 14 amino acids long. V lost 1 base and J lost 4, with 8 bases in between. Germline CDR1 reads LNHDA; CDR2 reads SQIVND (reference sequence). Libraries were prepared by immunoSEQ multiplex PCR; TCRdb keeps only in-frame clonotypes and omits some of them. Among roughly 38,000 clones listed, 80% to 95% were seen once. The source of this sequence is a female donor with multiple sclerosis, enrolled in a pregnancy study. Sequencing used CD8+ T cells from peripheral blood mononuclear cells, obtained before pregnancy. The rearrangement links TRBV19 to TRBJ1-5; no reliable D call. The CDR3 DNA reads TGTGCCAGTAGTATAGGGCGGGAGAATCAGCCCCAGCATTTT. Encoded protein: CASSIGRENQPQHF.